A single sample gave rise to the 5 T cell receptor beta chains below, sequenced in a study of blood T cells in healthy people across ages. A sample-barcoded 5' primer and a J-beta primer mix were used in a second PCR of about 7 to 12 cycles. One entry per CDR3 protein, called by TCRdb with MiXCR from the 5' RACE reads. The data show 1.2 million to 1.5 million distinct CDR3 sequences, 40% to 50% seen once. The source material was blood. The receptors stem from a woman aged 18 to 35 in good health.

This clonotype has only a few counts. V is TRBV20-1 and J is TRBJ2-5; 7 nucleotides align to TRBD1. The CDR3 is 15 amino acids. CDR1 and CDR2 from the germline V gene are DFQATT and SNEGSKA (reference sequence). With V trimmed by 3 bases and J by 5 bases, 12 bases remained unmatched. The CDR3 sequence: CSASQDRVQGETQYF. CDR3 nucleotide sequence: TGCAGTGCTAGTCAAGACAGGGTCCAAGGGGAGACCCAGTACTTC.

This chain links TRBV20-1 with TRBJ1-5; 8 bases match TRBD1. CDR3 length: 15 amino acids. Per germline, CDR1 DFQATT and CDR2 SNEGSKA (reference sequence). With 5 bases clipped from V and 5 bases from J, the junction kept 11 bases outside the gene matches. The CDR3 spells CSAQPSAGGDQPQHF. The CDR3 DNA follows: TGCAGTGCTCAGCCGAGCGCAGGGGGCGATCAGCCCCAGCATTTT.

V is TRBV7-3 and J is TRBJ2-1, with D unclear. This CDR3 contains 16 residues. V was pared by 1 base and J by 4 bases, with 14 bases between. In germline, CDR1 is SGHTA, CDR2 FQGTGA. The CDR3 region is CASSLRGTLPYNEQFF. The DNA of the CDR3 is TGTGCCAGCAGCTTAAGGGGTACTCTTCCATACAATGAGCAGTTCTTC.

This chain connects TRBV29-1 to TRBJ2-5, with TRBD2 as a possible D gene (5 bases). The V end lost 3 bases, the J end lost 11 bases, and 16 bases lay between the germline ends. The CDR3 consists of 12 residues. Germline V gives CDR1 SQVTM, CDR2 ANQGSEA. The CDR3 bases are TGCAGCGTTGAGAGGGATAGTCGCCGTCAGTACTTC. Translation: CSVERDSRRQYF.

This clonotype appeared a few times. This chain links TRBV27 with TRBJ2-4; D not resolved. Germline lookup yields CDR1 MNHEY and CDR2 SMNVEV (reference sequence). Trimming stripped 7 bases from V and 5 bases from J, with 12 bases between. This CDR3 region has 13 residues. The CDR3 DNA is TGTGCCAGCATAGGGTTGGTAGAAAACATTCAGTACTTC. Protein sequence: CASIGLVENIQYF.